This T cell receptor beta chain derives from a study of response to subunit inactivated influenza vaccine. The table lists this clonotype with many counts. CDR3 length: 13 amino acids. After removal of 5 bases from V and 7 bases from J, the junction contained 6 bases not matched to a gene. From germline, CDR1 is SEHNR and CDR2 FQNEAQ (reference sequence). MiXCR was run by TCRdb on the RT-PCR reads, yielding one entry per CDR3 protein. The data contain a few hundred thousand distinct CDR3 sequences, roughly a fifth of them seen just once; the ten biggest clones take up roughly a tenth. Specimen: PBMCs from blood, collected approximately 20 months after vaccination. V is TRBV7-9 and J is TRBJ1-2; 8 bases are a match to TRBD1. The sequence was collected from a man between 45 and 75 years old who received an inactivated influenza vaccine. The CDR3 here is CASSPGQGGGYTF. Here the CDR3 DNA reads TGTGCCAGCAGCCCAGGACAGGGAGGTGGCTACACCTTC.